This entry lists 15 T cell receptor beta chains sequenced from one sample in a study of PD-1 blockade in classical Hodgkin lymphoma. Libraries were prepared by immunoSEQ multiplex PCR; TCRdb keeps only in-frame clonotypes and omits some of them. The profile shows over 60,000 clones, more than 80% of them singletons. Described time point: cycle 4 day 1 (C4D1), after less than 7 weeks of nivolumab. Autologous stem cell transplantation was followed by relapse in every patient, and brentuximab vedotin exposure varied. The sequencing here drew on peripheral blood mononuclear cells (PBMCs), taken before the fourth cycle of nivolumab. These receptors were collected from a human donor with classical Hodgkin lymphoma.

This CDR3 reads CASTPGLVAVGEQFF. CDR3 DNA: TGTGCCAGCACGCCGGGACTAGTAGCGGTTGGTGAGCAGTTCTTC. J is TRBJ2-1 and V is TRBV9; 8 positions match TRBD2. From germline, CDR1 is SGDLS and CDR2 YYNGEE. The CDR3 totals 15 residues. With 6 bases clipped from V and 9 bases from J, the junction kept 14 bases outside the gene matches.

The V gene is TRBV19, the J gene TRBJ1-4; possible D gene TRBD1, 6 bases. This CDR3 contains 16 residues. CDR1 and CDR2 from the germline V gene are LNHDA and SQIVND (reference sequence). Between the trimmed V and J ends, which lost 7 bases and 3 bases, there was a span of 18 bases. The CDR3 DNA is TGTGCCAGTAACGCCCCATTCCGGACAGCTAATGAAAAACTGTTTTTT. Amino acid sequence: CASNAPFRTANEKLFF.

The chain links TRBV5-4 to TRBJ1-2; possible D gene TRBD1, 5 bases. V dropped 4 bases and J dropped 5 bases, with 24 bases sitting between them. This CDR3 comprises 17 residues. Germline V gives CDR1 SGHNT, CDR2 YYREEE (reference sequence). CDR3 protein: CASSPRWTLSSSYGYTF. CDR3 bases: TGTGCCAGCAGCCCACGCTGGACATTAAGCTCCTCTTATGGCTACACCTTC.

This chain links TRBV7-9 with TRBJ2-2, with a possible D match to TRBD1 (6 bases). Germline lookup yields CDR1 SEHNR and CDR2 FQNEAQ (reference sequence). Trimming pared 5 bases from V and 6 bases from J, leaving 19 bases between. There are 16 residues in the CDR3. The chain's CDR3 is CASSVVRDTKAGELFF. CDR3 coding DNA: TGTGCCAGCAGCGTGGTCCGGGACACCAAAGCCGGGGAGCTGTTTTTT.

This chain connects TRBV2 to TRBJ2-7, with 7 bases that match TRBD2. Germline V gives CDR1 SNHLY, CDR2 FYNNEI. V was pared by 8 bases and J by 4 bases, with 8 bases of the junction left unmatched. The CDR3 contains 13 residues. CDR3 protein: CASVGGIAYEQYF. The CDR3 DNA reads TGTGCCAGCGTCGGGGGGATTGCTTACGAGCAGTACTTC.

This chain joins TRBV5-1 and TRBJ1-2; perhaps TRBD1 as D (5 bases). There are 14 residues in the CDR3. The V gene's germline CDR1 is SGHRS and CDR2 YFSETQ. The V gene lost 0 bases and the J gene lost 4 bases, with 10 bases spanning the gap. CDR3 DNA sequence: TGCGCCAGCAGCTTGGTAGACAGCTCCTATGGCTACACCTTC. Amino acids: CASSLVDSSYGYTF. Based on the CDR3 plus reference TRBV5-1 and TRBJ1-2, the full variable domain is KAGVTQTPRYLIKTRGQQVTLSCSPISGHRSVSWYQQTPGQGLQFLFEYFSETQRNKGNFPGRFSGRQFSNSRSEMNVSTLELGDSALYLCASSLVDSSYGYTFGSGTRLTVV.

The CDR3 nucleotides read TGTGCCAGCAGCCTTCGAGGGTCGGGGACTAATGAAAAACTGTTTTTT. Encoded protein: CASSLRGSGTNEKLFF. The chain combines TRBV16 with TRBJ1-4; no firm D call. The CDR3 is 16 amino acids. Trimming left V 4 bases short and J 2 bases short, with 14 bases between. Germline V lookup: CDR1 KGHSY, CDR2 FQNENV.

The rearrangement uses TRBV7-9 and TRBJ2-2, with D tentatively TRBD1 (5 bases). The CDR3 is 12 residues long. Germline-derived CDR1 and CDR2 are SEHNR and FQNEAQ (reference sequence). Deletions cut 6 bases from V and 8 bases from J, with 10 bases between. The CDR3 sequence is CASRLGAGELFF. CDR3 coding DNA: TGTGCCAGCAGGCTTGGGGCAGGGGAGCTGTTTTTT.

This clone was counted a single time. This rearrangement joins TRBV18 to TRBJ2-3; 7 nucleotides line up with TRBD1. This CDR3 comprises 16 residues. Germline V gene lookup returns CDR1 KGHSH and CDR2 LQKENI. The V and J ends lost 6 bases and 3 bases, in that order; junction bases with no gene match: 12. The CDR3, as DNA: TGTGCCAGCTCCCTTGACAGGGTAAGGGGAACAGATACGCAGTATTTT. This gives the protein CASSLDRVRGTDTQYF. Based on the CDR3 plus reference TRBV18 and TRBJ2-3, the full variable domain is NAGVMQNPRHLVRRRGQEARLRCSPMKGHSHVYWYRQLPEEGLKFMVYLQKENIIDESGMPKERFSAEFPKEGPSILRIQQVVRGDSAAYFCASSLDRVRGTDTQYFGPGTRLTVL.

V usage is TRBV7-9 and J usage is TRBJ1-5; 7 nucleotides match TRBD1. CDR3 length: 12 residues. CDR1 and CDR2 from the germline V gene are SEHNR and FQNEAQ (reference sequence). J lost 5 bases, V lost 5 bases, and 0 bases had no gene match. The CDR3 loop reads CASSTGDQPQHF. CDR3 nucleotide sequence: TGTGCCAGCAGCACAGGGGATCAGCCCCAGCATTTT.

This chain connects TRBV6-5 to TRBJ2-7; TRBD1 matches 7 bases. This CDR3 has 16 residues. CDR1 MNHEY and CDR2 SVGAGI come from the germline V gene. J lost 3 bases, V lost 4 bases, and 12 bases had no gene match. The CDR3 is CASSLISRGTVYEQYF. In DNA form, the CDR3 reads TGTGCCAGCAGTTTGATATCGAGAGGGACAGTCTACGAGCAGTACTTC.

The CDR3 DNA reads TGTGCCAGCAGCAAAAACGTGTGGAGTAATGAAAAACTGTTTTTT. Residues: CASSKNVWSNEKLFF. The chain is built from TRBV7-8 and TRBJ1-4; D uncertain. CDR1 and CDR2 from the germline V gene are SGHVS and FQNEAQ. The germline V and J ends were trimmed by 5 bases and 4 bases, with 14 bases remaining between them. CDR3 length: 15 amino acids.

The chain has TRBV6-5 and TRBJ1-2, with unresolved D. The V and J ends lost 5 bases and 5 bases respectively, with 18 bases between them. From germline, CDR1 is MNHEY and CDR2 SVGAGI. The CDR3 covers 15 residues. CDR3 amino acids: CASSPARRDGYGYTF. CDR3 nucleotide sequence: TGTGCCAGCAGTCCAGCTAGGAGGGATGGGTATGGCTACACCTTC.

The chain recombines TRBV27 with TRBJ2-3; no clear D. Trimming pared 3 bases from V and 2 bases from J, leaving 12 bases between. The CDR3 loop spans 15 amino acids. Germline values: CDR1 MNHEY, CDR2 SMNVEV (reference sequence). The chain's CDR3 is CASSLGVADTDTQYF. The CDR3 DNA sequence: TGTGCCAGCAGTTTGGGTGTGGCGGACACAGATACGCAGTATTTT.

This clone was found once. This sequence joins TRBV30 and TRBJ1-6, with D hard to call. Trimming shortened V by 4 bases and J by 3 bases, and 16 bases separated the two germline ends. CDR1 GTSNPN and CDR2 SVGIG come from the germline V gene (reference sequence). The CDR3 consists of 16 residues. CDR3 sequence reads: CAWKEGTPLYNSPLHF. The DNA for the CDR3 is TGTGCCTGGAAGGAAGGTACTCCCCTCTATAATTCACCCCTCCACTTT.